The clone carrying this TCR beta chain appeared many times. Antigen specificity is unknown. From approximately 430 ng of RNA, a library with molecular barcoded alpha/delta and beta/gamma adaptors was made. TCRdb reprocessed the reads with MiXCR, giving one entry per CDR3 protein. The data show more than 100,000 distinct CDR3 sequences, 13% seen once. This entry is derived from a study of read filtering for tumor transcriptome and immune sequencing. On the study more broadly: Mean patient age was approximately 66 years, range 47 to 80; roughly 18 male, about 15 female. Transcriptome libraries were built from DNase-treated RNA.

Study observations and caveats: RNA-seq captured clonotypes less deeply and reliably than IR-seq.

The V gene lost 6 bases and the J gene lost 5 bases, with 8 bases spanning the gap. The CDR3 loop spans 12 amino acids. The germline gives CDR1 ENHRY, CDR2 SYGVKD. The sequencing sample was made of a population of CD138-negative cells sorted from bone marrow. This clonotype was sampled from a donor over 35 with multiple myeloma. The rearrangement uses TRBV10-3 and TRBJ1-5; the D is unclear. Written as DNA, the CDR3 is TGTGCCATCAGCCCCAATGATCAGCCCCAGCATTTT. It is translated as CAISPNDQPQHF.